These 23 T cell receptor beta chains originate from one sample sequenced in a study of cytomegalovirus exposure and HLA in healthy donors. The PCR contained 60 Vbeta and 13 Jbeta primers. Some clones are missing from TCRdb's copy, which holds only in-frame ones; the method was immunoSEQ multiplex PCR. The data include some 180,000 clones; the top ten clones carry approximately 6.5%. What was sequenced was PBMCs. These TCRs come from a man aged 25-45 years in good health and CMV-seronegative.

The rearrangement joins TRBV4-1 to TRBJ1-2; D is unresolved. The V gene lost 3 bases and the J gene lost 5 bases, with 19 bases spanning the gap. The CDR3 has 16 amino acids. The germline gives CDR1 MGHRA, CDR2 YSYEKL. Here the CDR3 DNA reads TGCGCCAGCAGCCAGGAACCGGAGTCCTTAAGATATGGCTACACCTTC. Its protein product is CASSQEPESLRYGYTF.

The CDR3 region is CASSTGQGNTGELFF. CDR3 DNA: TGTGCCAGTAGTACGGGACAGGGGAACACCGGGGAGCTGTTTTTT. V is TRBV19 and J is TRBJ2-2, with 9 positions matching TRBD1. Trimming cost V 4 bases and J 1 base; bases outside gene matches: 1. The germline gives CDR1 LNHDA, CDR2 SQIVND (reference sequence). CDR3 length: 15 amino acids.

The chain employs TRBV27 and TRBJ2-1; 7 bases map to TRBD1. From germline, CDR1 is MNHEY and CDR2 SMNVEV (reference sequence). The CDR3 totals 13 residues. V was pared by 7 bases and J by 8 bases, with 8 bases of the junction left unmatched. In nucleotides, the CDR3 is TGTGCCAGCACTATAACAGGGGCCGATGAGCAGTTCTTC. Translation gives CASTITGADEQFF.

J is TRBJ2-1 and V is TRBV5-4; 9 nucleotides match TRBD2. Germline CDR1 reads SGHNT; CDR2 reads YYREEE (reference sequence). CDR3 size: 16 residues. With 1 base clipped from V and 10 bases from J, the junction kept 12 bases outside the gene matches. CDR3 residues: CASSLRVVAGAGEQFF. For the CDR3, the DNA is TGTGCCAGCAGCTTGCGGGTGGTAGCGGGAGCGGGGGAGCAGTTCTTC. Together with reference TRBV5-4 and TRBJ2-1, the CDR3 gives the full variable domain: ETGVTQSPTHLIKTRGQQVTLRCSSQSGHNTVSWYQQALGQGPQFIFQYYREEENGRGNFPPRFSGLQFPNYSSELNVNALELDDSALYLCASSLRVVAGAGEQFFGPGTRLTVL.

V gene TRBV6-5 combines with J gene TRBJ1-2; no definite D call. The V and J ends lost 0 bases and 2 bases respectively, with 7 bases between them. This CDR3 region has 14 residues. CDR1 is MNHEY, CDR2 SVGAGI, per germline. CDR3 amino acids: CASSYSGGNYGYTF. The CDR3 DNA sequence: TGTGCCAGCAGTTACTCAGGAGGGAACTATGGCTACACCTTC.

J is TRBJ2-1 and V is TRBV5-4, with TRBD1 identical over 8 bases. Germline CDR1 is SGHNT and CDR2 is YYREEE (reference sequence). After removal of 4 bases from V and 7 bases from J, the junction contained 4 bases not matched to a gene. The CDR3 is made up of 13 amino acids. In DNA form, the CDR3 reads TGTGCCAGCAGCCACGACAGGGGTAATGAGCAGTTCTTC. It specifies CASSHDRGNEQFF.

The gene calls are TRBV5-8 and TRBJ2-1; a weak D match, TRBD1 (5 bases). Trimming removed 4 bases at V and 4 bases at J, with 15 bases between. CDR1 is SGHTS, CDR2 YDEGEE, per germline. The CDR3 runs to 15 residues. CDR3 region: CASSLGIGDYNEQFF. CDR3 in DNA: TGTGCCAGCAGCCTGGGAATAGGGGATTACAATGAGCAGTTCTTC.

The chain carries TRBV18 and TRBJ1-5; D gene uncertain. Trimming left V 6 bases short and J 0 bases short, with 6 bases between. Germline lookup yields CDR1 KGHSH and CDR2 LQKENI. This CDR3 comprises 13 residues. The CDR3 bases are TGTGCCAGCTCCCCTTATAGCAATCAGCCCCAGCATTTT. As protein: CASSPYSNQPQHF.

The J gene is TRBJ1-5, the V gene TRBV19; D unclear. Germline assignment: CDR1 LNHDA and CDR2 SQIVND (reference sequence). V shed 3 bases and J shed 6 bases, with 3 bases lying between them. CDR3 size: 11 residues. Here the CDR3 reads CASSIGQPQHF. The CDR3 DNA reads TGTGCCAGTAGTATCGGTCAGCCCCAGCATTTT.

The V call is TRBV4-3, the J call TRBJ2-2; D is ambiguous. The CDR3 consists of 15 residues. The V end was cut by 1 base, the J end by 0 bases, with 6 bases between. Germline loops: CDR1 LGHNA, CDR2 YSLEER. CDR3 protein: CASSQGPANTGELFF. The CDR3 nucleotides read TGCGCCAGCAGCCAAGGGCCCGCGAACACCGGGGAGCTGTTTTTT.

The CDR3 reads CAISTIPGLAGGDEQYF. For the CDR3, the DNA is TGTGCCATCAGTACAATACCGGGACTAGCGGGAGGAGACGAGCAGTACTTC. This chain connects TRBV10-3 to TRBJ2-7, with 15 bases that match TRBD2. Trimming removed 5 bases from V and 5 bases from J; junction bases left unmatched: 10. Germline V gene sequence: CDR1 ENHRY, CDR2 SYGVKD. The CDR3 covers 17 residues.

This chain joins TRBV2 and TRBJ1-2; D may be TRBD1 (6 bases). CDR1 and CDR2 from the germline V gene are SNHLY and FYNNEI. This CDR3 region has 15 residues. Trimming cost V 3 bases and J 1 base, with 12 bases left between them. The CDR3 bases are TGTGCCAGCAGTGATCACAGGGCGGGTAACTATGGCTACACCTTC. It translates to CASSDHRAGNYGYTF.

The chain joins TRBV28 to TRBJ1-4; D remains ambiguous. The V gene's germline CDR1 is MDHEN and CDR2 SYDVKM. Trimming removed 8 bases from V and 3 bases from J, with 10 bases in between. This CDR3 contains 13 residues. This CDR3 reads CASGLGANEKLFF. CDR3 DNA sequence: TGTGCCAGCGGTCTCGGGGCTAATGAAAAACTGTTTTTT.

The CDR3 DNA reads TGTGCCAGCAGCCTCCCTACAGGGGGTAATAATTCACCCCTCCACTTT. It specifies CASSLPTGGNNSPLHF. The chain uses TRBV5-4 and TRBJ1-6; 8 bases align to TRBD1. Unmatched junction bases numbered 8, after V lost 4 bases and J lost 5 bases. Germline values: CDR1 SGHNT, CDR2 YYREEE (reference sequence). The CDR3 totals 16 residues.

This chain connects TRBV7-2 to TRBJ2-3; 8 bases are shared with TRBD1. Germline V CDR1 and CDR2: SGHTA, FQGNSA. CDR3 length equals 16 residues. V was pared by 2 bases and J by 3 bases, with 7 bases of the junction left unmatched. The CDR3 nucleotides read TGTGCCAGCAGCTTATGGTCGCAGGGGGCAACAGATACGCAGTATTTT. This translates into CASSLWSQGATDTQYF.

The chain combines TRBV6-1 with TRBJ2-5; 9 bases agree with TRBD2. The J call is uncertain, as TRBJ2-7 better fits the DNA end. Germline CDR1 MNHNS, CDR2 SASEGT. The CDR3 covers 18 residues. In DNA form, the CDR3 reads TGTGCCAGCAGTGATCAAGCCCCGACTAGCGGACTCTCCTACGAGCAGTACTTC. Amino acids: CASSDQAPTSGLSYEQYF.

The chain links TRBV19 to TRBJ2-2, with 9 bases matching TRBD2. Germline V gene data show CDR1 as LNHDA and CDR2 as SQIVND (reference sequence). V shed 4 bases, J shed 1 base, and the junction held 16 bases outside the gene matches. The CDR3 extends over 20 amino acids. CDR3 nucleotide sequence: TGTGCCAGTAGTAGGGAAGCCCTTTATAGCGGGAGAGAGAACACCGGGGAGCTGTTTTTT. Translated, it gives CASSREALYSGRENTGELFF.

CDR3 nucleotides: TGTGCCAGCAGCGTAGAACAGGGATTGAATCAGCCCCAGCATTTT. This translates into CASSVEQGLNQPQHF. The chain is built from TRBV9 and TRBJ1-5; possible D gene TRBD1, 6 bases. The CDR3 is 15 amino acids. V dropped 0 bases and J dropped 4 bases, with 11 bases sitting between them. Germline-derived CDR1 and CDR2 are SGDLS and YYNGEE.

The genes are TRBV9 and TRBJ1-2, with TRBD1 matching over 7 bases. V dropped 3 bases and J dropped 2; count of bases not matched to a gene: 7. The CDR3 runs to 15 residues. Germline CDR1 reads SGDLS; CDR2 reads YYNGEE. CDR3: CASSAFPGQNYGYTF. The CDR3 DNA reads TGTGCCAGCAGCGCATTTCCGGGACAGAACTATGGCTACACCTTC.

The V and J genes are TRBV5-1 and TRBJ1-1; D is ambiguous. Trimming removed 3 bases from V and 3 bases from J, with 9 bases in between. CDR3 length: 13 amino acids. CDR1 and CDR2 (germline): SGHRS, YFSETQ. In DNA form, the CDR3 reads TGCGCCAGCAGCTCAAGGAGGGACACTGAAGCTTTCTTT. As protein: CASSSRRDTEAFF.

The chain uses TRBV18 and TRBJ2-7; maybe TRBD1 (6 bases). Per germline, CDR1 KGHSH and CDR2 LQKENI. There are 16 residues in the CDR3. The germline V and J ends were trimmed by 8 bases and 3 bases, with 23 bases remaining between them. CDR3 amino acids: CASQHQGAGDLYEQYF. The CDR3, as DNA: TGTGCCAGCCAACACCAAGGGGCAGGGGACCTCTACGAGCAGTACTTC.

The J gene is TRBJ1-1, the V gene TRBV5-6; D call uncertain. Between the trimmed V and J ends, which lost 0 bases and 1 base, there was a span of 10 bases. CDR3 length: 15 residues. Germline loops: CDR1 SGHDT, CDR2 YYEEEE. CDR3 coding DNA: TGTGCCAGCAGCTTGGGTTCCGCGAGGAACACTGAAGCTTTCTTT. Protein sequence: CASSLGSARNTEAFF.

The CDR3 region is CAISESARGYGYTF. The CDR3 bases are TGTGCCATCAGTGAGTCGGCCAGGGGCTATGGCTACACCTTC. This sequence joins TRBV10-3 and TRBJ1-2, with D possibly matching TRBD1 (6 bases). V shed 0 bases and J shed 4 bases, with 9 bases lying between them. Germline V gives CDR1 ENHRY, CDR2 SYGVKD. This CDR3 region has 14 residues.